This TCR beta chain was obtained from a study of shared clonotypes between healthy human individuals. Regarding the study as a whole: An expected dependence of interdonor clonotype sharing on sequencing depth was noted. Among non-shared clonotypes, generation probabilities were lower than among those shared by all four donors.

As defined, naive CD8 cells were CD45RO-negative and positively selected for CCR7, with terminally differentiated effector memory CD45RA+ cells excluded. Adult Caucasians living in Nashville, Tennessee made up all of the donors. Using 200 ng DNA, around 30,000 T cell genomes, the sorted-subset replicate PCRs were run. Only in-frame clones appear in the TCRdb table, and some are missing; sequencing was by immunoSEQ multiplex PCR. The sample lists 2 million or so clones; about 95% were seen once. Trimming at V came to 4 bases and at J to 4 bases, leaving 6 bases not matched to a gene. Germline CDR1 and CDR2: KGHSH and LQKENI. The CDR3 runs to 15 residues. Concerning this clone: Its antigen is not known.

The material sequenced was naive CD8+ T cells sorted from blood. The V call is TRBV18, the J call TRBJ2-2; TRBD1 aligns across 7 bases. The receptor's source is a man aged 18 to 35 in good health. CDR3 nucleotides: TGTGCCAGCTCACACGGGGACAGCGGCACCGGGGAGCTGTTTTTT. Translated: CASSHGDSGTGELFF.